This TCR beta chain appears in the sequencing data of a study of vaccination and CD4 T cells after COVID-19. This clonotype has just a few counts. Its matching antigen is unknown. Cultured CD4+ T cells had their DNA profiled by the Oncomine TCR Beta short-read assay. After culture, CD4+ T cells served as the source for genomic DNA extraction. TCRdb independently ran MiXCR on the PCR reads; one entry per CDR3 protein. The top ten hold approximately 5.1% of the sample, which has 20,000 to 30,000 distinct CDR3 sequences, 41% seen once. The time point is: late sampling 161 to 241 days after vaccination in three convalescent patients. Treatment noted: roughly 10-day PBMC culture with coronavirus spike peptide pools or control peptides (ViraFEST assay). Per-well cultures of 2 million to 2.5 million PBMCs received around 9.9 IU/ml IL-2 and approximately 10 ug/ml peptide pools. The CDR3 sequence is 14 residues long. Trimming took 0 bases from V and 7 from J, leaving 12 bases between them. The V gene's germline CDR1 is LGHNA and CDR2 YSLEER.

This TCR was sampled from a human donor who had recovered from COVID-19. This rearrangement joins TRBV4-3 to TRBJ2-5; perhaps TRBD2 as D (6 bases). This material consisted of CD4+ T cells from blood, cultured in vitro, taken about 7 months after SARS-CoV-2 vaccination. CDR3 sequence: CASSQDRGSGTQYF. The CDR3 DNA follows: TGCGCCAGCAGCCAAGATCGCGGTAGCGGGACCCAGTACTTC.